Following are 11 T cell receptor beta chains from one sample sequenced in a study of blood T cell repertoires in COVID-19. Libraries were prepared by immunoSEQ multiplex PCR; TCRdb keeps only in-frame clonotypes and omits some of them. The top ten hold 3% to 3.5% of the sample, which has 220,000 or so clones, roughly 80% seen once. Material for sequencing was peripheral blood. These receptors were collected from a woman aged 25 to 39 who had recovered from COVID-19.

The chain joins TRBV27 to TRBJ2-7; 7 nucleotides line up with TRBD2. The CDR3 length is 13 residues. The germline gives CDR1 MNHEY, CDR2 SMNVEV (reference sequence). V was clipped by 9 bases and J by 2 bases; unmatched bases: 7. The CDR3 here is CASSPRGAYEQYF. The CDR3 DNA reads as TGTGCCAGTTCCCCCCGGGGGGCCTACGAGCAGTACTTC.

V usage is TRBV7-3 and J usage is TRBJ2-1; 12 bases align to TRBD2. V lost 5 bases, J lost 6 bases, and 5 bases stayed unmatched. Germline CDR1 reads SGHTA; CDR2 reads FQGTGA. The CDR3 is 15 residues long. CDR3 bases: TGTGCCAGCAGCCTCTCTAGCGGGAGGGCCAATGAGCAGTTCTTC. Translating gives CASSLSSGRANEQFF.

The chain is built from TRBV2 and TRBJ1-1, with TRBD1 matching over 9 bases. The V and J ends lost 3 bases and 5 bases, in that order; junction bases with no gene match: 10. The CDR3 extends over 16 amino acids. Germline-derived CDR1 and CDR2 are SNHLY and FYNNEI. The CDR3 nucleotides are TGTGCCAGCAGTGAGTGGGGACAGGGTAGGAAAACTGAAGCTTTCTTT. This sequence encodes CASSEWGQGRKTEAFF.

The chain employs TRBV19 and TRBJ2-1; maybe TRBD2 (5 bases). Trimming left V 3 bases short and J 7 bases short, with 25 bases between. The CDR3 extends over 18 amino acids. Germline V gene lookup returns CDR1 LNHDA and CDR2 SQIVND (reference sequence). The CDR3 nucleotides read TGTGCCAGTAGTATTCCTTCCGGGTGGGAGCGCGGCATAAATGAGCAGTTCTTC. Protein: CASSIPSGWERGINEQFF.

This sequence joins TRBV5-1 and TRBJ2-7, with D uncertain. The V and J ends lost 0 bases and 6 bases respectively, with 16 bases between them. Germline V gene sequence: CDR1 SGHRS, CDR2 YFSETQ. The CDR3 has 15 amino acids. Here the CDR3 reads CASSLALGPPSEQYF. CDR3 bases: TGCGCCAGCAGCTTGGCCCTGGGCCCCCCAAGCGAGCAGTACTTC.

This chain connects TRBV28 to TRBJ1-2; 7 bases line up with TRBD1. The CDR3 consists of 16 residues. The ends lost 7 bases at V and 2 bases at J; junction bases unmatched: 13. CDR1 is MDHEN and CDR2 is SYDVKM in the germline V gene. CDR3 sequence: CASKKAGTVANYGYTF. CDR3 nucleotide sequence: TGTGCCAGCAAAAAAGCCGGGACAGTTGCGAACTATGGCTACACCTTC.

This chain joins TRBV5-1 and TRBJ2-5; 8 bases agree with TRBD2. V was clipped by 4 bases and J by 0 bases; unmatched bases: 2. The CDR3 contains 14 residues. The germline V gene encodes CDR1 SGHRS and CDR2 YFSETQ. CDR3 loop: CASSPGGYQETQYF. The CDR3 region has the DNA TGCGCCAGCAGCCCGGGAGGGTACCAAGAGACCCAGTACTTC.

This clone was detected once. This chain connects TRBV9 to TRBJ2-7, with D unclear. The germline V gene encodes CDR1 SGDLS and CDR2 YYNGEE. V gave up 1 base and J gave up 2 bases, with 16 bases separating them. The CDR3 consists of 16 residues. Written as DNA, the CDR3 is TGTGCCAGCAGCGTAAAGGCGTCCGACTGGGCCTACGAGCAGTACTTC. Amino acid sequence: CASSVKASDWAYEQYF.

The DNA for the CDR3 is TGTGCCACCAGTGGTGACAGTTTTAAAGAGACCCAGTACTTC. It specifies CATSGDSFKETQYF. The rearrangement links TRBV24-1 to TRBJ2-5, with D possibly matching TRBD1 (5 bases). Trimming took off 5 bases at V and 3 bases at J, with 12 bases between the two ends. Per germline, CDR1 KGHDR and CDR2 SFDVKD. This CDR3 comprises 14 residues.

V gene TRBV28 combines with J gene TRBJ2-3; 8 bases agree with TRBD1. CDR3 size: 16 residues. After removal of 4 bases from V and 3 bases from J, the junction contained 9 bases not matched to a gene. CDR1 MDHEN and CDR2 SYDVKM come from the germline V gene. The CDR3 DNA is TGTGCCAGCAGTTCCGCCGGGACAGGTGAAACAGATACGCAGTATTTT. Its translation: CASSSAGTGETDTQYF.

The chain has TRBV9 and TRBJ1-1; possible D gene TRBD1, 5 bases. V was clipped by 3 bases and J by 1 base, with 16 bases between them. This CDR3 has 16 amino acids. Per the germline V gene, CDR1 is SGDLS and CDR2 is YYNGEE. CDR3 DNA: TGTGCCAGCAGCGGAACGACAGAGCCTGGGAACACTGAAGCTTTCTTT. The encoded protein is CASSGTTEPGNTEAFF.